Reported below is one T cell receptor (beta chain). This record comes from a study of blood T cells in healthy people across ages. A sample-barcoded 5' primer and a J-beta primer mix were used in a second PCR of about 7 to 12 cycles. MiXCR, run by TCRdb on the 5' RACE reads, gives a single entry per CDR3 protein. The sample shows about 570,000 distinct CDR3 sequences, 25% to 30% of them seen only once. V was pared by 4 bases and J by 6 bases, with 8 bases of the junction left unmatched. The length of the CDR3 is 15 residues. The specimen was blood. The sequence was collected from an older woman in good health. The gene calls are TRBV12-3 or TRBV12-4 and TRBJ2-2; 7 bases are a match to TRBD2. Here the CDR3 reads CASSSLRGGPGELFF. Here the CDR3 DNA reads TGTGCCAGCAGTTCCCTCCGGGGAGGGCCCGGGGAGCTGTTTTTT.